Presented here are 4 T cell receptor beta chains from one specimen sequenced in a study of cytomegalovirus exposure and HLA in healthy donors. 13 Jbeta primers and 60 Vbeta primers were used for the PCR. Data came from immunoSEQ multiplex PCR; TCRdb stores just in-frame clones and leaves some out. The sample contains fewer than 150,000 clones, 60% to 85% of which appear only once. The sequenced sample was PBMCs. These receptors were collected from a man aged 50 or older in good health and CMV-seropositive.

This clone has just a few counts. The chain combines TRBV25-1 with TRBJ2-2, with TRBD2 identical over 7 bases. This CDR3 contains 16 residues. The V gene end was trimmed by 5 bases and the J gene end by 4 bases; junction bases not matched to a gene: 10. The germline V gene encodes CDR1 MGHDK and CDR2 SYGVNS. DNA for the CDR3: TGTGCCAGCAGTAACCCGGGGGGTCTGGGCACCGGGGAGCTGTTTTTT. This codes for CASSNPGGLGTGELFF.

The genes are TRBV16 and TRBJ2-5, with TRBD2 identical over 12 bases. The V and J ends lost 0 bases and 4 bases, in that order; junction bases with no gene match: 9. The CDR3 contains 18 residues. Per the germline V gene, CDR1 is KGHSY and CDR2 is FQNENV. The CDR3 sequence: CASSQSVTSGSLGETQYF. The CDR3 DNA follows: TGTGCCAGCAGCCAATCGGTGACTAGCGGGAGTTTAGGAGAGACCCAGTACTTC.

This chain joins TRBV27 and TRBJ1-5; D gene unclear. The CDR3 has 13 amino acids. Trimming removed 2 bases from V and 5 bases from J, with 7 bases in between. Looked up from germline, CDR1 is MNHEY and CDR2 is SMNVEV (reference sequence). The CDR3 region is CASSLNPDQPQHF. DNA for the CDR3: TGTGCCAGCAGTTTAAACCCGGATCAGCCCCAGCATTTT.

This clone was seen a handful of times. The rearrangement links TRBV5-8 to TRBJ1-5, with D possibly TRBD1 on 5 matching bases. The length of the CDR3 is 15 residues. Per the germline V gene, CDR1 is SGHTS and CDR2 is YDEGEE. Deletions cut 7 bases from V and 1 base from J, with 15 bases between. The CDR3 nucleotides are TGTGCCAGCCCCACCAAGAAGGGGAGCAATCAGCCCCAGCATTTT. Protein sequence: CASPTKKGSNQPQHF.